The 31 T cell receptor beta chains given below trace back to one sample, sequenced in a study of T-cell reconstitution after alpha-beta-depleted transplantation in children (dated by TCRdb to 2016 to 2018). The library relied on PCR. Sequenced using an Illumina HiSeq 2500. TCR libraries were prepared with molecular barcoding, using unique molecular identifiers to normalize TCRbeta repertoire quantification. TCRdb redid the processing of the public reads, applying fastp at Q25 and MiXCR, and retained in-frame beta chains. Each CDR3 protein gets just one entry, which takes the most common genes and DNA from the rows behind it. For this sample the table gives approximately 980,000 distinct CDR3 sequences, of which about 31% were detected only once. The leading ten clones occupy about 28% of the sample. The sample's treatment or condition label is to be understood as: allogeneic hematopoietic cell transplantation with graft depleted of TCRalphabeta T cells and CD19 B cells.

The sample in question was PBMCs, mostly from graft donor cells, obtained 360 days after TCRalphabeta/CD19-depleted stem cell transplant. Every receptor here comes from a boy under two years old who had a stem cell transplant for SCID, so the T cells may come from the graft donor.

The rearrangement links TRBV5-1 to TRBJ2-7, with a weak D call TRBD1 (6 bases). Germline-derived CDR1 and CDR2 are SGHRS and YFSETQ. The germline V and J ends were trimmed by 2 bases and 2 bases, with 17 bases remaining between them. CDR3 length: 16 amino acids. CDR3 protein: CASSLRPGQRTYEQYF. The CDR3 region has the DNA TGCGCCAGCAGCTTAAGACCGGGACAAAGGACCTACGAGCAGTACTTC.

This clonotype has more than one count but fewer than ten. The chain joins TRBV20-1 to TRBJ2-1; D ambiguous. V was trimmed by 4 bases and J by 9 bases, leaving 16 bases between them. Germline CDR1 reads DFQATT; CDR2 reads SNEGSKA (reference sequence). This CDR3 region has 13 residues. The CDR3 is CSATSTSLIEQFF. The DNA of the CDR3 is TGCAGTGCTACCAGTACCTCCCTAATTGAGCAGTTCTTC.

The CDR3 DNA follows: TGCAGTGCTGGTAGGGTGGAGTCCTATGGCTACACCTTC. Translating it yields CSAGRVESYGYTF. This chain connects TRBV20-1 to TRBJ1-2, with D uncertain. Trimming cost V 5 bases and J 4 bases, with 14 bases left between them. The CDR3 is 13 amino acids. Germline V lookup: CDR1 DFQATT, CDR2 SNEGSKA (reference sequence).

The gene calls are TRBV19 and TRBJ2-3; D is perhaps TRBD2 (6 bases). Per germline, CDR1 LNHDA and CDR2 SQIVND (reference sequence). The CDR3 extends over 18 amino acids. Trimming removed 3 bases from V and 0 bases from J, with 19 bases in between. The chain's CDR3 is CASSMGGLATASTDTQYF. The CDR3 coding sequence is TGTGCCAGTAGTATGGGGGGACTCGCAACAGCTAGCACAGATACGCAGTATTTT.

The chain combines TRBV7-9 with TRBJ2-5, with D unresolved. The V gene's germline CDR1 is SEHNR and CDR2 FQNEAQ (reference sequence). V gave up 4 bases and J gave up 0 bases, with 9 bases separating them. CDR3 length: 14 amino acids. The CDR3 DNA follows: TGTGCCAGCAGCTCCACAGTCTACCAAGAGACCCAGTACTTC. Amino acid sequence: CASSSTVYQETQYF. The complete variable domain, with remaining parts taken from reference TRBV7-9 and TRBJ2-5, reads DTGVSQNPRHKITKRGQNVTFRCDPISEHNRLYWYRQTLGQGPEFLTYFQNEAQLEKSRLLSDRFSAERPKGSFSTLEIQRTEQGDSAMYLCASSSTVYQETQYFGPGTRLLVL.

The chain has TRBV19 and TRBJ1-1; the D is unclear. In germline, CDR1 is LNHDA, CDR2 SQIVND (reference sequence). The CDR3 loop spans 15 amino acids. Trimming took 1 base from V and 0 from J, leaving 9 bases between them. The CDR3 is CASSIGRGMNTEAFF. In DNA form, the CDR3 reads TGTGCCAGTAGTATAGGTCGGGGAATGAACACTGAAGCTTTCTTT. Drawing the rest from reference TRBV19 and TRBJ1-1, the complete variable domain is DGGITQSPKYLFRKEGQNVTLSCEQNLNHDAMYWYRQDPGQGLRLIYYSQIVNDFQKGDIAEGYSVSREKKESFPLTVTSAQKNPTAFYLCASSIGRGMNTEAFFGQGTRLTVV.

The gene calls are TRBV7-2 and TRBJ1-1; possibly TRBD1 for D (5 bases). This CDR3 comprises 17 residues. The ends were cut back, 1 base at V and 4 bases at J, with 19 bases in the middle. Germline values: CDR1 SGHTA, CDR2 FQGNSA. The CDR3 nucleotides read TGTGCCAGCAGCTTAGTGGTTGTACGCGGGGGGACCACTGAAGCTTTCTTT. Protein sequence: CASSLVVVRGGTTEAFF.

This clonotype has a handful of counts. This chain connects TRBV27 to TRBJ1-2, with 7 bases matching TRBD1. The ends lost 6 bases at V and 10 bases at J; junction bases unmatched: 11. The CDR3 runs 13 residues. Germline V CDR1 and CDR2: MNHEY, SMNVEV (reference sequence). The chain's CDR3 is CASRTSYRGPYTF. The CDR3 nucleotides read TGTGCCAGCAGGACGTCCTACAGGGGCCCCTACACCTTC.

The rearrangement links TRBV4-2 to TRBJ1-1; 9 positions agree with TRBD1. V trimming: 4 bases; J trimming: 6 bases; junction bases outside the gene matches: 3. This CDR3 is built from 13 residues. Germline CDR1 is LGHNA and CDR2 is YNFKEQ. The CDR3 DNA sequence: TGTGCCAGCAGCCCCCGACAGGGGGCTGAAGCTTTCTTT. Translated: CASSPRQGAEAFF.

The CDR3 nucleotides read TGTGCCAGCAGGGGGTCGGGACGCTCCTACGAGCAGTACTTC. It specifies CASRGSGRSYEQYF. V and J are TRBV27 and TRBJ2-7; D assignment may be TRBD1 or TRBD2 (5 bases each). This CDR3 is built from 14 residues. Germline V gene data show CDR1 as MNHEY and CDR2 as SMNVEV (reference sequence). The V and J ends lost 6 bases and 0 bases respectively, with 12 bases between them.

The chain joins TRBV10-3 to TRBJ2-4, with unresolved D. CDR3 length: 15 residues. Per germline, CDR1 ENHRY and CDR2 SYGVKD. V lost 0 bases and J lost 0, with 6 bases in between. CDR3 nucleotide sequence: TGTGCCATCAGTGAGTCAGGTCTAGCCAAAAACATTCAGTACTTC. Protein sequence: CAISESGLAKNIQYF.

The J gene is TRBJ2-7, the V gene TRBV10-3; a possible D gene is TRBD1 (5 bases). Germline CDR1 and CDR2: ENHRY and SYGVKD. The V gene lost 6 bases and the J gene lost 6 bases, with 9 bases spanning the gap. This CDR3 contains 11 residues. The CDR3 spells CAISPGFEQYF. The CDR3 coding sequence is TGTGCCATCAGCCCAGGGTTCGAGCAGTACTTC.

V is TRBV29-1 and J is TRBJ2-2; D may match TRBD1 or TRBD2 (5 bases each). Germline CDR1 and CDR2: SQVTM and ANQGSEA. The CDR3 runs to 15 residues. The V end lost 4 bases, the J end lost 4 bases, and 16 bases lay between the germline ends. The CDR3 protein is CSVGTRGAGTGELFF. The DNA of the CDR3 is TGCAGCGTTGGAACGAGGGGCGCAGGCACCGGGGAGCTGTTTTTT.

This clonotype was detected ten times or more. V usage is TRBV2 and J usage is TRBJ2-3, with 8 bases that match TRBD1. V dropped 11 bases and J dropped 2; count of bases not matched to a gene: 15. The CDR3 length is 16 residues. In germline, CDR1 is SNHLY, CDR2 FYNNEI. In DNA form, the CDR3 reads TGTGCCGGCTCCAGGGGGCATACGCCTGACACAGATACGCAGTATTTT. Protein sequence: CAGSRGHTPDTDTQYF.

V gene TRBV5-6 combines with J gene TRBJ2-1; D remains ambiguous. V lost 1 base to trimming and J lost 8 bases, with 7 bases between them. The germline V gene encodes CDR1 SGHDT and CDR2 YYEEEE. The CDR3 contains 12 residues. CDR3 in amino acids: CASSLWVDEQFF. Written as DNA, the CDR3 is TGTGCCAGCAGCTTGTGGGTCGATGAGCAGTTCTTC.

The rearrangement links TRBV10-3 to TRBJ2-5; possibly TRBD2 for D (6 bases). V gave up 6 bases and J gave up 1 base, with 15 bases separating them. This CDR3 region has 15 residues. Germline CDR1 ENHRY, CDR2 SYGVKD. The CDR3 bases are TGTGCCATCAGGAACCGACTAGGTGCCCAAGAGACCCAGTACTTC. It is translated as CAIRNRLGAQETQYF.

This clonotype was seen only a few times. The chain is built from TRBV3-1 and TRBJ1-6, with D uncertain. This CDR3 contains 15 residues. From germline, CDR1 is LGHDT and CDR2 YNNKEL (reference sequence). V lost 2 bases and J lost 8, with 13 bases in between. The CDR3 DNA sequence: TGTGCCAGCAGCCAAAGACTTACAAAGGATTCACCCCTCCACTTT. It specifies CASSQRLTKDSPLHF.

This CDR3 reads CASSPSDIGLETQYF. In DNA form, the CDR3 reads TGTGCCAGCAGCCCATCGGACATTGGGCTGGAGACCCAGTACTTC. V and J are TRBV11-2 and TRBJ2-5; TRBD1 might be the D (5 bases). Germline V gene data show CDR1 as SGHAT and CDR2 as FQNNGV. This CDR3 is built from 15 residues. V was pared by 5 bases and J by 5 bases, with 18 bases between.

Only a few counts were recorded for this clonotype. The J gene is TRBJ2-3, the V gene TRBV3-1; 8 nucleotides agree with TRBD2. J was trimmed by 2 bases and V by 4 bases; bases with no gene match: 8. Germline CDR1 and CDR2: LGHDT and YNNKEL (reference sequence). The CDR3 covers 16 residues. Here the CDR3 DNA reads TGTGCCAGCAGCCTACGTATAGCGGGGCACACAGATACGCAGTATTTT. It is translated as CASSLRIAGHTDTQYF.

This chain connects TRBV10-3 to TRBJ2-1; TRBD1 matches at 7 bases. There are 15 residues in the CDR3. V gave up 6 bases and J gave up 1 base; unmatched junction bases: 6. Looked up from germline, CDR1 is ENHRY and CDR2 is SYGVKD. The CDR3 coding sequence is TGTGCCATCAGGGGGACAGCCAAATCCTACAATGAGCAGTTCTTC. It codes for CAIRGTAKSYNEQFF.

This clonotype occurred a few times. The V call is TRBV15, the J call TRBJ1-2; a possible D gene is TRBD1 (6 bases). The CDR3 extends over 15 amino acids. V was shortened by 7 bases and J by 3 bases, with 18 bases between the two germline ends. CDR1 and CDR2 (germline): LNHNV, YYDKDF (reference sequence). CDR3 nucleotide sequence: TGTGCCACCAAAGAGGGACACCAGGACCACTATGGCTACACCTTC. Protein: CATKEGHQDHYGYTF.

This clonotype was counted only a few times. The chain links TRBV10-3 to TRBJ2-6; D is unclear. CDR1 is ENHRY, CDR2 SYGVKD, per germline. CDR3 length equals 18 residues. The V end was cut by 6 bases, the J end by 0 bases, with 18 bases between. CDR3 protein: CAIRAVPKYPSGANVLTF. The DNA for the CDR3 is TGTGCCATCAGGGCGGTACCGAAGTATCCCTCTGGGGCCAACGTCCTGACTTTC.

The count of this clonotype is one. In nucleotides, the CDR3 is TGTGCCAGCAGCTCAACAGGGGTAGGCGAGTTCTTC. This encodes CASSSTGVGEFF. V gene TRBV12-3 or TRBV12-4 combines with J gene TRBJ2-1; 7 bases fit TRBD1. J gave up 14 bases and V 6 bases, and 10 bases lay outside the gene matches. The CDR3 has 12 amino acids.

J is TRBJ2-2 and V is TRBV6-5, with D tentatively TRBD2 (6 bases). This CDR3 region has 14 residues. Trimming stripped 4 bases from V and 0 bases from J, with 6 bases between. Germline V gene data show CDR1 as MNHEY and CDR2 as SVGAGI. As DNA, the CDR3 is TGTGCCAGCAGTTGGGGGGCGAACACCGGGGAGCTGTTTTTT. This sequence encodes CASSWGANTGELFF.

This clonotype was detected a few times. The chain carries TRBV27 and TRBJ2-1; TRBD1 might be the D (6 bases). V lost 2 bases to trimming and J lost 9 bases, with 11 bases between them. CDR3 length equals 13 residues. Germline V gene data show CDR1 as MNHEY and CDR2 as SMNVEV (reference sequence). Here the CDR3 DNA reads TGTGCCAGCAGTTTAACAGGGCTCGGTGAGCAGTTCTTC. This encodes CASSLTGLGEQFF.

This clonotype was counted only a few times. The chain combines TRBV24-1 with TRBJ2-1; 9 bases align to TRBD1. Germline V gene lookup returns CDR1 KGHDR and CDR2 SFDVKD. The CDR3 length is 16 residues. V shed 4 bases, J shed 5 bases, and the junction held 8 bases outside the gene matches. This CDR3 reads CATSDTGTGSHNEQFF. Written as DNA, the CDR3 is TGTGCCACCAGTGACACCGGGACAGGGTCCCACAATGAGCAGTTCTTC.

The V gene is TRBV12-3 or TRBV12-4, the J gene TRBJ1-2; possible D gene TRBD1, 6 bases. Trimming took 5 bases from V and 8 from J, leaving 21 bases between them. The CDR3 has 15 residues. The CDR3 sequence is CASSPGQTLPKGYTF. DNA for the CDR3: TGTGCCAGCAGTCCCGGACAGACTTTACCCAAGGGCTACACCTTC.

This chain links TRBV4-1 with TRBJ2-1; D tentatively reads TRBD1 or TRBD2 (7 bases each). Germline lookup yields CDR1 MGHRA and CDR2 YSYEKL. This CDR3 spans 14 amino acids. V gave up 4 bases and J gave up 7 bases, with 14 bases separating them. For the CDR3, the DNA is TGCGCCAGCAGCCGCCGACAGGGAGGGAATGAGCAGTTCTTC. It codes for CASSRRQGGNEQFF.

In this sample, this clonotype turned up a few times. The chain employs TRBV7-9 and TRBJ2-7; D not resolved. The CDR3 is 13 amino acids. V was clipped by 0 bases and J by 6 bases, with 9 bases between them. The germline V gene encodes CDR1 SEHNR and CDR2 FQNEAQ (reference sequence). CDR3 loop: CASSLAGRTEQYF. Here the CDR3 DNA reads TGTGCCAGCAGCTTAGCGGGCCGCACCGAGCAGTACTTC.

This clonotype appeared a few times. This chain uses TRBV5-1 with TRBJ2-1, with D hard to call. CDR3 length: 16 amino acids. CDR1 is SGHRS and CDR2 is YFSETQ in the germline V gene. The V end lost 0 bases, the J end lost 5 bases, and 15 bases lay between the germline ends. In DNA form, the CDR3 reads TGCGCCAGCAGCTTGGCTTATGGGGATATCGACAATGAGCAGTTCTTC. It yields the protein CASSLAYGDIDNEQFF.

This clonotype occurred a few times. CDR3 DNA sequence: TGTGCCAGCAGTTACCCTCTACCGAATGAGCAGTTCTTC. Its translation: CASSYPLPNEQFF. The genes are TRBV6-2 or TRBV6-3 and TRBJ2-1; the D is unclear. The CDR3 consists of 13 residues. CDR1 is MNHEY, CDR2 SVGEGT, per germline. The germline V and J ends were trimmed by 2 bases and 7 bases, with 9 bases remaining between them.